This T cell receptor (beta chain) was identified in a study of control samples from healthy donors and cancer patients. The method was immunoSEQ multiplex PCR; TCRdb's version includes in-frame clones alone and lacks a portion of them. The sample lists roughly 70,000 clones; about 95% were seen once. Germline lookup yields CDR1 KGHDR and CDR2 SFDVKD. This CDR3 contains 15 residues. The ends lost 5 bases at V and 7 bases at J; junction bases unmatched: 10. The rearrangement uses TRBV24-1 and TRBJ1-2; TRBD1 agrees at 9 bases. Sequencing was performed on blood. The clonotype was recovered from a woman under 40 in good health. CDR3 in amino acids: CATSGSGQGISGYTF. CDR3 sequence (DNA): TGTGCCACCAGTGGTTCAGGACAGGGGATTTCTGGCTACACCTTC.